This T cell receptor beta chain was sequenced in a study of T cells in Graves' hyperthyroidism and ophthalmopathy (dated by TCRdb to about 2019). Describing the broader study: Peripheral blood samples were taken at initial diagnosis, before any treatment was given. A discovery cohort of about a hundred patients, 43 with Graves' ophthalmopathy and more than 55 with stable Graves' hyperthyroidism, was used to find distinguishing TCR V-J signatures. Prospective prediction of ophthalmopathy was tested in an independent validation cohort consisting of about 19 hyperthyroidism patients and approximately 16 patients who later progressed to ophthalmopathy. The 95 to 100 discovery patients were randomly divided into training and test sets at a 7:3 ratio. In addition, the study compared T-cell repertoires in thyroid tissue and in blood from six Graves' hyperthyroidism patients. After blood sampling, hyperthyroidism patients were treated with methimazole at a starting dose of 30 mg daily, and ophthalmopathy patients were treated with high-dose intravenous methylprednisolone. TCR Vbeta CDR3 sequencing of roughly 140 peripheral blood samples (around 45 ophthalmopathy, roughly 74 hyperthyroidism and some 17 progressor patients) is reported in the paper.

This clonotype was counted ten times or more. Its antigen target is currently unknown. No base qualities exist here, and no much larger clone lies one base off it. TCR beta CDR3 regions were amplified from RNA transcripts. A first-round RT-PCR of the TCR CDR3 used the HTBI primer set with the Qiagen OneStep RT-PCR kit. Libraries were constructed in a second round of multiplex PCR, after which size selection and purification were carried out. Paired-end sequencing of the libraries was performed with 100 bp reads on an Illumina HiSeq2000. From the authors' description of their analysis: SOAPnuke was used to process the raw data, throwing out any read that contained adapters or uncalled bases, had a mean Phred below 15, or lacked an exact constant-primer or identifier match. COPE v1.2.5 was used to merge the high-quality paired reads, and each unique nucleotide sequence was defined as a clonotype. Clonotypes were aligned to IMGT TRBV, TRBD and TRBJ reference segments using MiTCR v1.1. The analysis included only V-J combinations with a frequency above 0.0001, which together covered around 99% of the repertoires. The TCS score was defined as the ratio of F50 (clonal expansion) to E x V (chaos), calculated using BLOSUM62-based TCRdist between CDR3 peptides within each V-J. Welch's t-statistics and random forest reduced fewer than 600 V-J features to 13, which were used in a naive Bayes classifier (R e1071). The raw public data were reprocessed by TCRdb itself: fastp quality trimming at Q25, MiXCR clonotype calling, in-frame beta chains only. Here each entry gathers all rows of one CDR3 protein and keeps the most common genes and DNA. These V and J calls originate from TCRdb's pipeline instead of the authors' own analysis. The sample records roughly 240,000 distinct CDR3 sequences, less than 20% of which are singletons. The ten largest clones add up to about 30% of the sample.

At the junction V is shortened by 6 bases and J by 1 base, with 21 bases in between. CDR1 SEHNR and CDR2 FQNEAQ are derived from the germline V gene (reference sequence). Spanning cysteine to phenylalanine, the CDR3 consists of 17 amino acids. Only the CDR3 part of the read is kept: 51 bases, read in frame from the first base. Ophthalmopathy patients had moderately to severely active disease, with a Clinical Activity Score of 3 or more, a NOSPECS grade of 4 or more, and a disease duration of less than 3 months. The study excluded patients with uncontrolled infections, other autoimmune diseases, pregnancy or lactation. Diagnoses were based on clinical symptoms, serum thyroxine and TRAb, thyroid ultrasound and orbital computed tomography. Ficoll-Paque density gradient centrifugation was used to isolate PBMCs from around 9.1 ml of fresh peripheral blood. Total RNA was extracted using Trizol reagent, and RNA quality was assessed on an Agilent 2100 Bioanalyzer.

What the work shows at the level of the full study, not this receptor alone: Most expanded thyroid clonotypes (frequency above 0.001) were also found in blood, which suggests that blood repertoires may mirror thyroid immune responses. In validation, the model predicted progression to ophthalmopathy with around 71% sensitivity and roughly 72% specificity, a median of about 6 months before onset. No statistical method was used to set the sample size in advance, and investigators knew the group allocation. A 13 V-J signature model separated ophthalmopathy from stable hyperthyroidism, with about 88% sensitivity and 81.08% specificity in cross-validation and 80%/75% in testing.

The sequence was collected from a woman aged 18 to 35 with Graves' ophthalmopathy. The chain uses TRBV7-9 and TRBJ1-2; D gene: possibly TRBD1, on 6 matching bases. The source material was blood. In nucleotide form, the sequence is TGTGCCAGCAGTAACCCGACAGGAGCCCATGATAACTATGGCTACACCTTC. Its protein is CASSNPTGAHDNYGYTF.